What follows is one T cell receptor beta chain and its context. The repertoire was sequenced with immunoSEQ multiplex PCR; TCRdb's copy has only in-frame clones and lacks some. The sample contains about 80,000 clones, just over 85% of which appear only once. The sample is drawn from a study of technical replicates of blood from several donors. V lost 4 bases to trimming and J lost 1 base, with 10 bases between them. The germline V gene encodes CDR1 KGHSH and CDR2 LQKENI. The CDR3 runs to 15 residues. This chain joins TRBV18 and TRBJ1-4; D ambiguous. The receptor was isolated from a human donor in good health. Some clones in this sample may be carry-over from other donors' samples. The sequenced material came from PBMCs. CDR3: CASSLALKTNEKLFF. The DNA for the CDR3 is TGTGCCAGCTCACTAGCCCTCAAAACTAATGAAAAACTGTTTTTT. The full variable domain, in which reference TRBV18 and TRBJ1-4 provide the parts outside the CDR3, is NAGVMQNPRHLVRRRGQEARLRCSPMKGHSHVYWYRQLPEEGLKFMVYLQKENIIDESGMPKERFSAEFPKEGPSILRIQQVVRGDSAAYFCASSLALKTNEKLFFGSGTQLSVL.